The clone carrying this T cell receptor beta chain was observed once. This may stem from a read error, because a much larger clone lies one nucleotide away. Since no conserved phenylalanine or tryptophan closes the CDR3, a read error is the likely cause. Because the CDR3's place on the DNA is in doubt, the DNA is left out and the CDR3 is given as listed by TCRdb. The data originate from a study of kidney transplant recipient with SARS-CoV-2 infection. TCRdb fed the reads into MiXCR, producing one record per CDR3 protein. Of about 240,000 distinct CDR3 sequences listed, roughly 26% are singletons. The CDR3 has 19 residues if both end residues are counted.

The sample was a blood sample, taken at baseline and between days 110 and 120 from a kidney transplant recipient. The origin of this receptor is a young adult male patient who had COVID-19 and was a kidney transplant recipient. Certain T cells may be donor cells from the graft. The chain uses TRBV7-5 and TRBJ1-2. TRBV7-5 is assigned pseudogene status. CDR3 sequence reads: CISVPESKHEVGKTYGYTL.